Below are 6 T cell receptor beta chains sequenced from a single sample in a study of blood T cell repertoires in COVID-19. Only in-frame clones appear in the TCRdb table, and some are missing; sequencing was by immunoSEQ multiplex PCR. The profile shows around 170,000 clones, approximately 86% of them singletons. The source material was peripheral blood. These receptors were taken from a man in his forties or fifties with active or convalescent COVID-19.

The rearrangement links TRBV7-2 to TRBJ2-7; 8 nucleotides line up with TRBD1. V dropped 3 bases and J dropped 1; count of bases not matched to a gene: 11. CDR3 length: 17 amino acids. The germline CDR1 and CDR2 sequences are SGHTA and FQGNSA. CDR3 nucleotides: TGTGCCAGCAGCTTCTATGGACAGGGTTTTAGGTCCTACGAGCAGTACTTC. Protein sequence: CASSFYGQGFRSYEQYF.

The genes are TRBV20-1 and TRBJ1-4, with a weak D call TRBD1 (6 bases). The ends were cut back, 2 bases at V and 8 bases at J, with 6 bases in the middle. This CDR3 region has 11 residues. In germline, CDR1 is DFQATT, CDR2 SNEGSKA (reference sequence). CDR3 in DNA: TGCAGTGCTAGAAGGGGGGAAAAACTGTTTTTT. Translating gives CSARRGEKLFF.

V usage is TRBV7-2 and J usage is TRBJ1-6; D is uncertain. Germline values: CDR1 SGHTA, CDR2 FQGNSA. This CDR3 has 15 amino acids. Trimming removed 5 bases from V and 7 bases from J, with 15 bases in between. Here the CDR3 DNA reads TGTGCCAGCAGCCCCCCAGAGGGTTTCAATTCACCCCTCCACTTT. It translates to CASSPPEGFNSPLHF.

The chain couples TRBV30 to TRBJ2-3; 9 nucleotides agree with TRBD1. Germline CDR1 is GTSNPN and CDR2 is SVGIG (reference sequence). The length of the CDR3 is 16 residues. The V and J ends lost 2 bases and 1 base, in that order; junction bases with no gene match: 7. As DNA, the CDR3 is TGTGCCTGGAGTCCCCTGACAGGGGGAGGCACAGATACGCAGTATTTT. Amino acid sequence: CAWSPLTGGGTDTQYF.

This chain connects TRBV6-5 to TRBJ1-2; tentative D call: TRBD1 (6 bases). The CDR3 loop spans 15 amino acids. Germline V CDR1 and CDR2: MNHEY, SVGAGI. The V and J ends lost 0 bases and 5 bases respectively, with 13 bases between them. CDR3 in amino acids: CASSYSSRTVYGYTF. The DNA for the CDR3 is TGTGCCAGCAGTTACTCATCCCGGACAGTGTATGGCTACACCTTC.

This chain links TRBV10-1 with TRBJ2-1, with 7 bases aligning to TRBD2. J lost 9 bases, V lost 4 bases, and 6 bases had no gene match. This CDR3 has 13 amino acids. Germline V gene data show CDR1 as WNHNN and CDR2 as SYGVQD (reference sequence). Written as DNA, the CDR3 is TGCGCCAGCAGTGGACGGGAGGTAGGTGAGCAGTTCTTC. Encoded protein: CASSGREVGEQFF.